This TCR beta chain was captured by sequencing in a study of shared clonotypes between healthy human individuals. Libraries were prepared by immunoSEQ multiplex PCR; TCRdb keeps only in-frame clonotypes and omits some of them. This sample has some 2.1 million clones; over 85% occur once, and the top ten carry roughly 0.13%. Trimming left V 5 bases short and J 4 bases short, with 18 bases between. Germline-derived CDR1 and CDR2 are LNHDA and SQIVND (reference sequence). The CDR3 is 15 amino acids. V and J are TRBV19 and TRBJ2-7, with D hard to call. The sample comprised naive CD4+ T cells sorted from blood. The subset denotes: CD45RA+ positively selected. The sequence derives from a man aged 18 to 29 in good health. CDR3 residues: CASSSRVGQLYEQYF. In DNA, the CDR3 is TGTGCCAGTAGTTCTCGGGTAGGGCAGTTATACGAGCAGTACTTC.